This is a list of T cell receptor beta chains from one sample in a study of OX40 agonist ivuxolimab in advanced cancers. The method was immunoSEQ multiplex PCR; TCRdb's version includes in-frame clones alone and lacks a portion of them. The data contain about 76,000 clones, approximately 84% of them singletons. The source material was CD4+ or CD8+ T cells sorted from blood, sampled in a trial of the OX40 agonist ivuxolimab. The origin of the receptors is an adult with an advanced solid tumor such as melanoma, head and neck, liver or kidney cancer. CDR3s include the opening cysteine and the closing phenylalanine or tryptophan. The D gene is left open where the match is weak. Clone size is given for some rows only: seen once, a few or many times, or a class if the clone is expanded.

clone_size	j_call	d_call	v_call	cdr3_aa	cdr3_nt
NA	TRBJ1-1	NA	TRBV29-1	CSASEGTNTEAFF	TGCAGCGCCTCAGAGGGTACGAACACTGAAGCTTTCTTT
few	TRBJ2-7	NA	TRBV7-9	CASSPPGPVKADF	TGTGCCAGCAGCCCCCCCGGGCCCGTAAAGGCAGACTTC
NA	TRBJ1-2	NA	TRBV2	CASIHRARNYGYTF	TGTGCCAGTATCCACCGCGCCCGGAACTATGGCTACACCTTC
NA	TRBJ2-5	TRBD1	TRBV11-2	CASSLGTVRETQYF	TGTGCCAGCAGCCTAGGGACAGTCCGGGAGACCCAGTACTTC
NA	TRBJ1-2	NA	TRBV7-2	CASRPLGPLDNYGYTF	TGTGCCAGCAGGCCACTCGGTCCGTTGGATAACTATGGCTACACCTTC
NA	TRBJ2-3	TRBD1	TRBV19	CASSNRGVSTDTQYF	TGTGCCAGTAGTAACAGGGGGGTTAGCACAGATACGCAGTATTTT
NA	TRBJ1-5	NA	TRBV7-3	CASSLGTQPQHF	TGTGCCAGCAGCTTAGGGACTCAGCCCCAGCATTTT
NA	TRBJ1-4	NA	TRBV28	CASSFQAINEKLFF	TGTGCCAGCAGTTTCCAGGCGATTAATGAAAAACTGTTTTTT
NA	TRBJ1-4	NA	TRBV11-2	CASSSEAGWQGGNEKLFF	TGTGCCAGCAGCTCGGAGGCAGGGTGGCAGGGTGGTAATGAAAAACTGTTTTTT
NA	TRBJ1-1	NA	TRBV10-3	CAISESAVNTEAFF	TGTGCCATCAGTGAGTCTGCGGTGAACACTGAAGCTTTCTTT
NA	TRBJ1-3	NA	TRBV6-6	CASSSISSGNTIYF	TGTGCCAGCAGTTCCATCAGCTCTGGAAACACCATATATTTT
NA	TRBJ2-1	NA	TRBV5-1	CASSFGTSAYNEQFF	TGCGCCAGCAGCTTCGGGACTTCCGCCTACAATGAGCAGTTCTTC
NA	TRBJ1-5	NA	TRBV30	CAWSSELSNQPQHF	TGTGCCTGGAGTTCGGAGTTGAGCAATCAGCCCCAGCATTTT
NA	TRBJ1-5	NA	TRBV5-6	CASSLAGGDQPQHF	TGTGCCAGCAGCTTGGCCGGGGGCGATCAGCCCCAGCATTTT
NA	TRBJ1-2	NA	TRBV2	CASSEMSPYGYTF	TGTGCCAGCAGTGAAATGTCTCCCTATGGCTACACCTTC
NA	TRBJ1-4	NA	TRBV5-5	CASSLSPPNEKLFF	TGTGCCAGCAGCCTCAGCCCTCCTAATGAAAAACTGTTTTTT
NA	TRBJ2-2	NA	TRBV7-9	CASSFWQDTGELFF	TGTGCCAGCAGCTTCTGGCAAGACACCGGGGAGCTGTTTTTT
once	TRBJ2-3	NA	TRBV7-9	CASSLKRTVPDTQYF	TGTGCCAGCAGCTTAAAGCGAACGGTCCCAGATACGCAGTATTTT
NA	TRBJ1-1	NA	TRBV5-6	CASSLLAGRSEAFF	TGTGCCAGCAGCTTGTTGGCAGGTAGATCTGAAGCTTTCTTT
NA	TRBJ1-5	TRBD1	TRBV10-3	CAISDKGAGQPQHF	TGTGCCATCAGTGACAAGGGGGCGGGACAGCCCCAGCATTTT
few	TRBJ2-7	NA	TRBV9	CASSEGDSYEQYF	TGTGCCAGCAGCGAGGGCGACTCCTACGAGCAGTACTTC
NA	TRBJ1-5	NA	TRBV6-5	CASSPPAGYQPQHF	TGTGCCAGCAGTCCCCCCGCCGGATATCAGCCCCAGCATTTT
NA	TRBJ2-6	NA	TRBV4-3	CASSQDHGNVLTF	TGCGCCAGCAGCCAAGATCATGGCAACGTCCTGACTTTC
few	TRBJ2-3	NA	TRBV7-6	CASSSRGVGGTDTQYF	TGTGCCAGCAGCTCGAGGGGGGTCGGTGGCACAGATACGCAGTATTTT
NA	TRBJ2-3	NA	TRBV5-4	CASRLTETTDTQYF	TGTGCCAGCAGACTGACAGAGACCACAGATACGCAGTATTTT
once	TRBJ1-3	TRBD1	TRBV5-1	CASSWGLQGSGNTIYF	TGCGCCAGCAGCTGGGGATTACAGGGGTCAGGAAACACCATATATTTT
NA	TRBJ2-1	NA	TRBV9	CASSVTQGPYNEQFF	TGTGCCAGCAGCGTAACACAGGGCCCCTACAATGAGCAGTTCTTC
NA	TRBJ2-4	NA	TRBV6-4	CASSTVGGDDIQYF	TGTGCCAGCAGTACCGTCGGCGGGGATGACATTCAGTACTTC
NA	TRBJ1-2	NA	TRBV9	CASSVAGLGHYTF	TGTGCCAGCAGCGTAGCGGGGCTAGGACACTACACCTTC
NA	TRBJ2-2	TRBD2	TRBV4-3	CASSRGASGGLGELFF	TGCGCCAGCAGCCGGGGGGCTAGCGGGGGCCTCGGGGAGCTGTTTTTT
NA	TRBJ1-2	TRBD1	TRBV4-2	CASSQATPGQRINYGYTF	TGTGCCAGCAGCCAAGCGACCCCGGGACAGAGAATTAACTATGGCTACACCTTC
NA	TRBJ1-2	NA	TRBV2	CASSNYLDSNYGYTF	TGTGCCAGCAGTAATTACCTAGACAGTAACTATGGCTACACCTTC
NA	TRBJ1-4	NA	TRBV7-9	CASSRVGGSSNEKLFF	TGTGCCAGCAGCCGGGTGGGGGGATCGTCTAATGAAAAACTGTTTTTT
NA	TRBJ2-7	TRBD1	TRBV9	CASSVEAGGIYEQYF	TGTGCCAGCAGCGTAGAGGCAGGGGGCATATACGAGCAGTACTTC
NA	TRBJ1-6	NA	TRBV10-2	CASSESGGTPLHF	TGCGCCAGCAGTGAGTCAGGGGGTACCCCCCTCCACTTT
NA	TRBJ2-7	TRBD1	TRBV7-2	CASSPRQGSLYEQYF	TGTGCCAGCAGCCCCCGACAGGGGTCCCTCTACGAGCAGTACTTC
NA	TRBJ2-1	NA	TRBV20-1	CSARYSNEQFF	TGCAGTGCTAGATACTCCAATGAGCAGTTCTTC
NA	TRBJ1-2	TRBD1	TRBV7-2	CASSFRQGPGGYTF	TGTGCCAGCAGCTTCCGACAGGGGCCGGGCGGCTACACCTTC
once	TRBJ1-2	NA	TRBV6-6	CASSYDGVGYGYTF	TGTGCCAGCAGTTACGACGGGGTTGGCTATGGCTACACCTTC
NA	TRBJ2-1	NA	TRBV5-4	CASSWGYNEQFF	TGTGCCAGCAGCTGGGGATACAATGAGCAGTTCTTC
NA	TRBJ1-2	NA	TRBV5-1	CASSPEFGQPANYGYTF	TGCGCCAGCAGCCCCGAATTTGGACAGCCAGCTAACTATGGCTACACCTTC
NA	TRBJ2-5	NA	TRBV18	CASSPPDRYQETQYF	TGTGCCAGCTCACCACCCGACAGGTACCAAGAGACCCAGTACTTC
NA	TRBJ2-7	TRBD2	TRBV6-5	CASTGTSGGYEQYF	TGTGCCAGCACCGGGACTAGCGGAGGCTACGAGCAGTACTTC
NA	TRBJ1-1	NA	TRBV5-1	CASSLARGNEAFF	TGCGCCAGCAGCTTGGCCAGGGGAAATGAAGCTTTCTTT
NA	TRBJ2-3	TRBD2	TRBV5-1	CASSMGTSGGPSTDTQYF	TGCGCCAGCAGCATGGGGACTAGCGGGGGCCCTAGCACAGATACGCAGTATTTT